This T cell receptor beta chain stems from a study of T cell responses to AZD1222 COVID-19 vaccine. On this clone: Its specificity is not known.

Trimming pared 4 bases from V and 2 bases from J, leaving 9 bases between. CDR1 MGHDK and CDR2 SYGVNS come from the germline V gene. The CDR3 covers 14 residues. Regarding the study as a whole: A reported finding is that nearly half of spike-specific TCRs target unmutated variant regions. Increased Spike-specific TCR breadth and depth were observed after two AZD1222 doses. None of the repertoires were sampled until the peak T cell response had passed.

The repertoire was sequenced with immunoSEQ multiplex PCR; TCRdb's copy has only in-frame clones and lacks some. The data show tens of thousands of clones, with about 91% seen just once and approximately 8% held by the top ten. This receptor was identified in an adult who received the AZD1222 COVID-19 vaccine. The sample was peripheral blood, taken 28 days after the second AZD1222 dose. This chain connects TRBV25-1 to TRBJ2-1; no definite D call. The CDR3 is CASSADRTYNEQFF. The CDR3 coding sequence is TGTGCCAGCAGTGCCGACCGAACCTACAATGAGCAGTTCTTC.